This T cell receptor beta chain appears in the sequencing data of a study of cytomegalovirus exposure and HLA in healthy donors. Findings and limits, study-wide: What TCR beta sequences reportedly achieved was accurate prediction of HLA-A and HLA-B alleles in most subjects.

The study ran its PCR with 60 Vbeta and 13 Jbeta primers. Sequenced by immunoSEQ multiplex PCR; TCRdb stores in-frame clones only, minus some. This table has 150,000 to 200,000 clones, around 80% appearing once. Concerning this clone itself: What it binds is not known.

The sequence was collected from a woman aged 18-29 years in good health and CMV-seronegative. Specimen: PBMCs.

The CDR3 sequence is CSVETVLNTEAFF. The CDR3 coding sequence is TGCAGCGTTGAGACAGTTCTGAACACTGAAGCTTTCTTT. This chain uses TRBV29-1 with TRBJ1-1; maybe TRBD1 (5 bases). The V end lost 3 bases, the J end lost 0 bases, and 8 bases lay between the germline ends. CDR3 size: 13 residues. Germline-derived CDR1 and CDR2 are SQVTM and ANQGSEA.